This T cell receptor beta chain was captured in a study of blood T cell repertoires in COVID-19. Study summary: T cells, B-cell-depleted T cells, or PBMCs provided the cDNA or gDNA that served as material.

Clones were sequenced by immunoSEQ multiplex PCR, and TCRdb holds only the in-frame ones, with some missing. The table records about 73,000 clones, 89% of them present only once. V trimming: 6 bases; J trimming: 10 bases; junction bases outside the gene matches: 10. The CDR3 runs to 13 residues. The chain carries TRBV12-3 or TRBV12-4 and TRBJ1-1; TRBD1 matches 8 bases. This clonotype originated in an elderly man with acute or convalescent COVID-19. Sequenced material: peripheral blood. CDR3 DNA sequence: TGTGCCAGCAGCTCCCCCGGGACAGGAGGAGCTTTCTTT. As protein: CASSSPGTGGAFF.